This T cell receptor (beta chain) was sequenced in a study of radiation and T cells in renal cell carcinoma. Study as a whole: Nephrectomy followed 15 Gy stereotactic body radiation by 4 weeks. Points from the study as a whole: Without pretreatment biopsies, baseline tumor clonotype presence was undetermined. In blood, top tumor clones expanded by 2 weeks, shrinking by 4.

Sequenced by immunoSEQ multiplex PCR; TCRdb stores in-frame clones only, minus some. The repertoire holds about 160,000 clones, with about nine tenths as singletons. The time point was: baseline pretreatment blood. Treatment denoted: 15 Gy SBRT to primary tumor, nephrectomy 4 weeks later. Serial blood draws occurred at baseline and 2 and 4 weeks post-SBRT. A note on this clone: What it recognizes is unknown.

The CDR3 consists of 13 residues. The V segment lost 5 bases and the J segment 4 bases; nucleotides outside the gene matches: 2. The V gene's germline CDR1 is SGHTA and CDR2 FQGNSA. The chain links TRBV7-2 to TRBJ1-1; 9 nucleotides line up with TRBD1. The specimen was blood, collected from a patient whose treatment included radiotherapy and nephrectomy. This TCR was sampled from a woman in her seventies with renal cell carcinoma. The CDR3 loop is CASSRDRVTEAFF. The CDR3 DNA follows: TGTGCCAGCAGCAGGGACAGGGTCACTGAAGCTTTCTTT.